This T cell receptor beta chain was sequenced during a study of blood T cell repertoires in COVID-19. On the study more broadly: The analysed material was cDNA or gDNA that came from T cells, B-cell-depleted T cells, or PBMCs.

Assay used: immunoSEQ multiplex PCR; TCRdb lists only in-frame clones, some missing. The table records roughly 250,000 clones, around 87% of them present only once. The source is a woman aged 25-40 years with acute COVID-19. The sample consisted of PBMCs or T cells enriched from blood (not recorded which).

For the CDR3, the DNA is TGTGCCAGCAGCTTTTCGAGGGCCCAAGAGACCCAGTACTTC. It is translated as CASSFSRAQETQYF. V and J are TRBV7-2 and TRBJ2-5; D possibly corresponds to TRBD2 (5 bases). From germline, CDR1 is SGHTA and CDR2 FQGNSA. V lost 3 bases and J 1 base, leaving 9 bases between the germline ends. The CDR3 extends over 14 amino acids.